Presented here are 4 T cell receptor beta chains from one specimen sequenced in a study of cytomegalovirus exposure and HLA in healthy donors (dated by TCRdb to 2015 to 2018). Libraries were constructed by the immunoSEQ multiplex PCR assay. The multiplex PCR relied on a mix of 60 forward primers for TCR Vbeta segments and 13 reverse primers for TCR Jbeta segments. TCRdb's version of the immuneACCESS table is confined to in-frame rearrangements and falls short of the full clone set. An unresolved V gene accounts for under half of the shortfall where checked; the remainder is of unknown origin. A total of approximately 280,000 clones appear in this sample, approximately 90% of them only once. Approximately 2.2% of the sample goes to the ten largest clones. Sequencing was done on a sample of PBMCs. These TCRs come from a woman aged 18-29 years in good health and CMV-seronegative.

This clone was recorded once. DNA of the CDR3: TGTGCCAGCAGCTTCGGGGCAGGGGCCTATAATTCACCCCTCCACTTT. Protein: CASSFGAGAYNSPLHF. The chain uses TRBV5-6 and TRBJ1-6; perhaps TRBD1 as D (6 bases). V shed 2 bases and J shed 2 bases, with 11 bases lying between them. CDR3 length: 16 amino acids. Per germline, CDR1 SGHDT and CDR2 YYEEEE.

This chain connects TRBV5-6 to TRBJ2-1; 14 bases fit TRBD2. V was pared by 2 bases and J by 7 bases, with 2 bases of the junction left unmatched. Germline lookup yields CDR1 SGHDT and CDR2 YYEEEE. The CDR3 covers 15 residues. The CDR3: CASSFGLAGGNEQFF. The CDR3 DNA follows: TGTGCCAGCAGCTTTGGACTAGCGGGGGGAAATGAGCAGTTCTTC.

The gene calls are TRBV21-1 and TRBJ1-1; the DNA was not compared with TRBD1, the D call given in the table. TRBV21-1 is a recognized pseudogene. The CDR3 totals 13 residues. The CDR3 protein is CASQAPLNTEAFF. CDR3 DNA: TGTGCCAGCCAGGCCCCCCTGAACACTGAAGCTTTCTTT.

The chain recombines TRBV18 with TRBJ2-5; no clear D. Germline V lookup: CDR1 KGHSH, CDR2 LQKENI. Trimming removed 6 bases from V and 2 bases from J, with 10 bases in between. This CDR3 has 13 residues. CDR3 sequence reads: CASSNSPQETQYF. Written as DNA, the CDR3 is TGTGCCAGCTCCAACAGCCCTCAAGAGACCCAGTACTTC.